This is a list of T cell receptor beta chains from one sample in a study of blood T cell repertoires in COVID-19. Profiled with immunoSEQ multiplex PCR; TCRdb holds only in-frame clones, not every one. The sample lists about 89,000 clones; 65% to 90% were seen once. The sample was peripheral blood. These TCRs come from a man aged 80 or over with active or convalescent COVID-19. CDR3s include the opening cysteine and the closing phenylalanine or tryptophan. A D gene is named only where the DNA matches it firmly. Expanded clones are given a class, and other clones once, few, many or no size at all.

- TRBD1 TRBJ1-5 TRBV6-2/TRBV6-3 CASSYPSRDSIRSNQPQHF TGTGCCAGCAGTTATCCGTCCCGGGACAGTATTCGGAGCAATCAGCCCCAGCATTTT
once - TRBJ2-1 TRBV19 CASSKGPSYNEQFF TGTGCCAGTAGTAAGGGGCCTTCCTACAATGAGCAGTTCTTC
once - TRBJ2-5 TRBV5-1 CASSTTGWETQYF TGCGCCAGCAGCACAACAGGGTGGGAGACCCAGTACTTC
- TRBD2 TRBJ2-1 TRBV28 CASSLFSGSLNEQFF TGTGCCAGCAGTTTGTTTAGCGGGAGTCTGAATGAGCAGTTCTTC
- TRBD2 TRBJ2-1 TRBV4-2 CASSQDRERGVNEQFF TGTGCCAGCAGCCAAGATAGGGAGCGGGGGGTCAATGAGCAGTTCTTC
- - TRBJ1-1 TRBV15 CATSPTQGWTEAFF TGTGCCACCAGCCCGACACAGGGATGGACTGAAGCTTTCTTT
- - TRBJ2-3 TRBV10-3 CAISGGRGVDTDTQYF TGTGCCATCAGTGGGGGCAGGGGGGTAGACACAGATACGCAGTATTTT
- TRBD2 TRBJ2-1 TRBV11-3 CASSPPGLATHNEQFF TGTGCCAGCAGCCCACCGGGACTAGCCACCCACAATGAGCAGTTCTTC
few TRBD2 TRBJ2-1 TRBV25-1 CASSPKVASGYNEQFF TGTGCCAGCAGCCCGAAGGTCGCTAGCGGGTACAATGAGCAGTTCTTC
once - TRBJ1-1 TRBV15 CATSREVGVGEGTEAFF TGTGCCACCAGCAGAGAGGTGGGTGTAGGGGAGGGCACTGAAGCTTTCTTT
- TRBD2 TRBJ2-5 TRBV4-2 CASSPLAGGQETQYF TGTGCCAGCAGCCCCCTAGCGGGTGGTCAAGAGACCCAGTACTTC
- TRBD2 TRBJ2-7 TRBV15 CATSRDQGTSEYEQYF TGTGCCACCAGCAGAGATCAAGGGACTAGCGAGTACGAGCAGTACTTC
few TRBD1 TRBJ1-1 TRBV5-1 CASRPGTANTEAFF TGCGCCAGCAGACCCGGGACAGCGAACACTGAAGCTTTCTTT
- - TRBJ1-3 TRBV5-8 CASRGRGISGNTIYF TGTGCCAGCAGGGGCAGGGGTATTTCTGGAAACACCATATATTTT
- - TRBJ2-7 TRBV10-3 CAIGREDYEQYF TGTGCCATCGGCCGGGAAGACTACGAGCAGTACTTC
- - TRBJ2-1 TRBV11-3 CASSLAGQLAASSYNEQFF TGTGCCAGCAGCTTAGCCGGCCAGCTAGCAGCAAGCTCCTACAATGAGCAGTTCTTC
- TRBD1 TRBJ2-7 TRBV27 CASSVGTGGDEQYF TGTGCCAGCAGTGTAGGGACAGGGGGCGACGAGCAGTACTTC
- - TRBJ1-6 TRBV21-1 CASSKEIRGSRLLLHF TGTGCCAGCAGCAAAGAGATAAGGGGTTCTCGTCTCCTCCTCCACTTT